This is a list of T cell receptor beta chains from one sample in a study of regulatory T cells in long-lasting Graves disease. TCRdb analysed the multiplex PCR reads with MiXCR anew, one entry per CDR3 protein. Of around 480,000 distinct CDR3 sequences in the sample, about 16% are singletons; the top ten hold around 25%. The sample was also reused in another study, on T cells in Graves' hyperthyroidism and ophthalmopathy.

The specimen comprised peripheral blood mononuclear cells (PBMCs), sampled at new diagnosis, from a patient treated with antithyroid drugs. The origin of the receptors is a woman in her forties or fifties with Graves disease. CDR3s include the opening cysteine and the closing phenylalanine or tryptophan. The D gene is left open where the match is weak. Clone size is given for some rows only: seen once, a few or many times, or a class if the clone is expanded.

D: -; size: -; J: TRBJ2-3; V: TRBV2; length: 15; CDR3: CASSGTPRSTGTQYF; DNA: TGTGCCAGCAGTGGGACACCTAGGTCGACAGGTACGCAGTATTTT
D: -; size: few; J: TRBJ1-6; V: TRBV7-9; length: 13; CDR3: CASTYTPGRALHF; DNA: TGTGCCAGCACTTATACACCGGGACGGGCCCTCCACTTT
D: -; size: few; J: TRBJ2-7; V: TRBV6-1; length: 11; CDR3: CASGLHYEQYF; DNA: TGTGCCAGCGGGCTTCACTACGAGCAGTACTTC
D: -; size: many; J: TRBJ1-3; V: TRBV3-1; length: 14; CDR3: CASSQGPSGNTIYF; DNA: TGTGCCAGCAGCCAGGGGCCCTCTGGAAACACCATATATTTT
D: -; size: few; J: TRBJ2-3; V: TRBV6-1; length: 16; CDR3: CASSEEGQSYTDTQYF; DNA: TGTGCCAGCAGTGAAGAAGGGCAGAGCTACACAGATACGCAGTATTTT
D: TRBD1; size: many; J: TRBJ1-5; V: TRBV12-3/TRBV12-4; length: 11; CDR3: CASRGTGDSDF; DNA: TGTGCCAGCAGGGGGACAGGGGACTCGGATTTT
D: TRBD2; size: -; J: TRBJ2-3; V: TRBV28; length: 16; CDR3: CASSSGLAGVKDTQYF; DNA: TGTGCCAGCAGTTCGGGACTAGCGGGAGTGAAAGATACGCAGTATTTT
D: -; size: many; J: TRBJ1-2; V: TRBV7-6; length: 15; CDR3: CASSLISGQEGGYTF; DNA: TGTGCCAGCAGCTTAATTTCGGGACAAGAGGGAGGCTACACCTTC
D: -; size: many; J: TRBJ2-7; V: TRBV5-1; length: 12; CDR3: CASSLSDSEQYF; DNA: TGCGCCAGCAGCCTCTCTGACTCAGAGCAGTACTTC
D: -; size: many; J: TRBJ1-1; V: TRBV3-1; length: 14; CDR3: CASNSGQLNTEAFF; DNA: TGTGCCAGCAACTCCGGACAGCTGAACACTGAAGCTTTCTTT
D: -; size: few; J: TRBJ1-3; V: TRBV27; length: 14; CDR3: CASSPPGNRNTIYF; DNA: TGTGCCAGCAGTCCCCCGGGCAATAGAAACACCATATATTTT
D: TRBD2; size: -; J: TRBJ2-3; V: TRBV7-9; length: 17; CDR3: CASSFSRGGYSTDTQYF; DNA: TGTGCCAGCAGCTTCTCACGGGGGGGCTATAGCACAGATACGCAGTATTTT
D: -; size: -; J: TRBJ1-1; V: TRBV27; length: 14; CDR3: CASSFPRGNTEAFF; DNA: TGTGCCAGCAGTTTCCCGAGGGGGAACACTGAAGCTTTCTTT
D: TRBD2; size: many; J: TRBJ2-1; V: TRBV30; length: 17; CDR3: CAWSVHWTSGGSNEQFF; DNA: TGTGCCTGGAGTGTACATTGGACTAGCGGGGGGAGCAATGAGCAGTTCTTC
D: -; size: many; J: TRBJ2-5; V: TRBV29-1; length: 12; CDR3: CSCGRPGETQYF; DNA: TGCAGCTGCGGACGCCCGGGGGAGACCCAGTACTTC
D: TRBD1; size: many; J: TRBJ2-7; V: TRBV12-3/TRBV12-4; length: 13; CDR3: CASREGQGGGQYF; DNA: TGTGCCAGCAGGGAGGGACAGGGCGGAGGACAGTACTTC
D: -; size: -; J: TRBJ1-2; V: TRBV5-5; length: 13; CDR3: CASSLGTTGGYTF; DNA: TGTGCCAGCAGCCTGGGTACTACGGGTGGCTACACCTTC
D: TRBD1; size: many; J: TRBJ2-3; V: TRBV30; length: 14; CDR3: CAWNRGSRTDTQYF; DNA: TGTGCCTGGAACAGGGGTTCTAGGACAGATACGCAGTATTTT
D: TRBD2; size: -; J: TRBJ2-2; V: TRBV11-2; length: 20; CDR3: CASSQGRGGGTPSNTGELFF; DNA: TGTGCCAGCAGCCAAGGGAGGGGCGGGGGGACTCCTTCGAACACCGGGGAGCTGTTTTTT
D: TRBD1; size: few; J: TRBJ1-2; V: TRBV15; length: 14; CDR3: CATSRVGTGEGYTF; DNA: TGTGCCACCAGCAGAGTTGGGACAGGGGAAGGCTACACCTTC
D: TRBD2; size: -; J: TRBJ2-1; V: TRBV12-3/TRBV12-4; length: 15; CDR3: CASSQTRTSGGERFF; DNA: TGTGCCAGCAGCCAAACTCGGACTAGCGGGGGAGAAAGGTTCTTC